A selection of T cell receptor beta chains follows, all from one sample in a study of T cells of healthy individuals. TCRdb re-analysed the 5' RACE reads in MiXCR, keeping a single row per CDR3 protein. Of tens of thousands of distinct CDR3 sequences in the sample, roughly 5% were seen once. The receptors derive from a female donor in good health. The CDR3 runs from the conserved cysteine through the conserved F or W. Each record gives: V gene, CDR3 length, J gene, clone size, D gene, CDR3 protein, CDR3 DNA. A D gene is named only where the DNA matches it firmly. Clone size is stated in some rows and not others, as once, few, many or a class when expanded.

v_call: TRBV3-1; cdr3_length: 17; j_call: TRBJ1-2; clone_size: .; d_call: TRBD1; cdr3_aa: CASSQDTGAGGGNGYTF; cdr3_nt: TGTGCCAGCAGCCAAGATACTGGGGCAGGGGGAGGAAATGGCTACACCTTC
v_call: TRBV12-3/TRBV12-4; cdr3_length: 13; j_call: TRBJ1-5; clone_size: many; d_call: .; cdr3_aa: CASSSGGNQPQHF; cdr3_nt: TGTGCCAGCAGCTCAGGTGGAAACCAGCCCCAGCATTTT
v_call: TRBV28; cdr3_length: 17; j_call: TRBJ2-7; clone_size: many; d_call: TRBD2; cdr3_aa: CASSLGFLAGVNFEQYF; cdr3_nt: TGTGCCAGCAGTTTAGGATTTCTAGCGGGAGTCAATTTCGAGCAGTACTTC
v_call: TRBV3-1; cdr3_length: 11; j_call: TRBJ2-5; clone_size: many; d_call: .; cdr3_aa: CASSQERSQYF; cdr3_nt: TGTGCCAGCAGCCAAGAACGGTCCCAGTACTTC
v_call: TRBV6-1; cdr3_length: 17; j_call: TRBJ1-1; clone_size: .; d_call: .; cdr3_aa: CASSEAGWAGANTEAFF; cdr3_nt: TGTGCCAGCAGTGAAGCGGGTTGGGCAGGGGCGAACACTGAAGCTTTCTTT
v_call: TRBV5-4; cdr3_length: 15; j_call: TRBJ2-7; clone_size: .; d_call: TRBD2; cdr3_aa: CASSLRPSGGYEQYF; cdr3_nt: TGTGCCAGCAGCTTGCGCCCTAGCGGAGGATACGAGCAGTACTTC
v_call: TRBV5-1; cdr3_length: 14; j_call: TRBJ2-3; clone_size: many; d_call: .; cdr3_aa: CASRRLGSTDTQYF; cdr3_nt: TGCGCCAGCAGAAGGCTGGGGAGCACAGATACGCAGTATTTT
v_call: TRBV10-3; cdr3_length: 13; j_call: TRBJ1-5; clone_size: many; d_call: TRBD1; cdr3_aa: CAISEQTGQPQHF; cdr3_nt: TGTGCCATCAGTGAGCAGACAGGGCAGCCCCAGCATTTT
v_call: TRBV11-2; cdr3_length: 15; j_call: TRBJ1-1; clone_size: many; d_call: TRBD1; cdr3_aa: CASSFYRGKVTEAFF; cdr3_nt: TGTGCCAGCAGCTTCTACAGGGGGAAGGTAACTGAAGCTTTCTTT
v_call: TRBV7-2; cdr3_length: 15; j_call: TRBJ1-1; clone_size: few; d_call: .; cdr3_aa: CASSPIGGRATEAFF; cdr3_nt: TGTGCCAGCAGCCCGATCGGGGGCAGGGCCACTGAAGCTTTCTTT
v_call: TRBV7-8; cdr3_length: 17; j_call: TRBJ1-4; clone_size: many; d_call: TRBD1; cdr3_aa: CASSLARTGWGNEKLFF; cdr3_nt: TGTGCCAGCAGCTTAGCTAGGACAGGGTGGGGGAATGAAAAACTGTTTTTT
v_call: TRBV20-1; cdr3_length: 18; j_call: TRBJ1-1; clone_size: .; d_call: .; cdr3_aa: CSARGARGGWVMNTEAFF; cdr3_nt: TGCAGTGCTAGAGGGGCTCGGGGGGGATGGGTCATGAACACTGAAGCTTTCTTT
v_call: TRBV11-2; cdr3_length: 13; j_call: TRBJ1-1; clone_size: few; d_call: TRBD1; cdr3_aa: CASSLGYRGEAFF; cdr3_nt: TGTGCCAGCAGTCTAGGGTACAGGGGTGAAGCTTTCTTT
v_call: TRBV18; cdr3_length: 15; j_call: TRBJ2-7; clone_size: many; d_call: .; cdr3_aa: CASSPPRGGTDEQYF; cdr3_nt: TGTGCCAGCTCACCACCCCGGGGAGGGACAGACGAGCAGTACTTC
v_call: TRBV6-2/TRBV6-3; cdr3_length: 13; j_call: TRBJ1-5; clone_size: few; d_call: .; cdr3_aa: CASSLRRLQPQHF; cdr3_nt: TGTGCCAGCAGTCTTAGGCGCCTTCAGCCCCAGCATTTT
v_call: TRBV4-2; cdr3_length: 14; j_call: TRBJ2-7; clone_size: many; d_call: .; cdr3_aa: CASSQETVSYEQYF; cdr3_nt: TGTGCCAGCAGCCAAGAGACAGTCTCCTACGAGCAGTACTTC
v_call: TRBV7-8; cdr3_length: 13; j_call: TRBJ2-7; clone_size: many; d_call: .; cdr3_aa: CASSLDRDHEQYF; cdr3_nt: TGTGCCAGCAGCTTAGACAGGGACCACGAGCAGTACTTC
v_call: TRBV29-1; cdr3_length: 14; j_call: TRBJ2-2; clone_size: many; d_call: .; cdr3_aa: CSVGGSPGTGELFF; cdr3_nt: TGCAGCGTGGGGGGATCTCCGGGCACCGGGGAGCTGTTTTTT
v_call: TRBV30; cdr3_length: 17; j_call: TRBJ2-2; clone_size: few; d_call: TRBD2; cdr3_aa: CAWSAKSGSLFSGELFF; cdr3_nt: TGTGCCTGGAGTGCGAAAAGCGGGAGTTTATTTTCCGGGGAGCTGTTTTTT
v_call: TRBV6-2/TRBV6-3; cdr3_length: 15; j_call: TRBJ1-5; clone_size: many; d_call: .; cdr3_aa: CASNTVGLSNQPQHF; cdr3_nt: TGTGCCAGCAATACCGTGGGACTCAGCAATCAGCCCCAGCATTTT
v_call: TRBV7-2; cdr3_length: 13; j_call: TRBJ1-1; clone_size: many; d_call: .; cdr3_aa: CASSSDMYTEAFF; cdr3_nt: TGTGCCAGCAGCTCGGACATGTACACTGAAGCTTTCTTT
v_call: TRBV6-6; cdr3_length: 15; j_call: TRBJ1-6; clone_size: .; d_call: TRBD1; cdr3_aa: CASSWSQGADSPLHF; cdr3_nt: TGTGCCAGCAGTTGGAGTCAGGGGGCCGATTCACCCCTCCACTTT
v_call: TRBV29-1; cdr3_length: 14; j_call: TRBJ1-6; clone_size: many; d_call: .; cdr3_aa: CSVSSETGNSPLHF; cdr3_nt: TGCAGCGTTTCCTCCGAGACGGGGAATTCACCCCTCCACTTT
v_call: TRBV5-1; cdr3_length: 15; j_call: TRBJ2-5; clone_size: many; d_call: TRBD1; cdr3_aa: CASSPRRGFQETQYF; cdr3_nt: TGCGCCAGCAGCCCCCGCAGGGGGTTTCAAGAGACCCAGTACTTC
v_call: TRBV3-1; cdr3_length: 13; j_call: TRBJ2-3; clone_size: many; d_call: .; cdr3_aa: CASTGTATDTQYF; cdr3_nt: TGTGCCAGCACCGGGACTGCAACAGATACGCAGTATTTT
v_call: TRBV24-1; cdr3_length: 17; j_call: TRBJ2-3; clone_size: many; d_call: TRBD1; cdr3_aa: CATSGSRGPASTDTQYF; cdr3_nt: TGTGCCACCAGTGGGTCCAGGGGGCCGGCTAGCACAGATACGCAGTATTTT
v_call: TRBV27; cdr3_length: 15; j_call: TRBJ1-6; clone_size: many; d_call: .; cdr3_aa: CASSLREVWNSPLHF; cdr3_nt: TGTGCCAGCAGTTTGAGGGAGGTGTGGAATTCACCCCTCCACTTT
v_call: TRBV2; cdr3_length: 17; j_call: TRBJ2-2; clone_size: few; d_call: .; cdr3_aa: CASSQTRIRRDTGELFF; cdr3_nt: TGTGCCAGCAGCCAGACTAGAATAAGGAGGGACACCGGGGAGCTGTTTTTT
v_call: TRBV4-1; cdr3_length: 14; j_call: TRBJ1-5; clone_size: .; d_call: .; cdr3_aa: CASSRGVSNQPQHF; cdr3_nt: TGCGCCAGCAGCCGCGGGGTTAGCAATCAGCCCCAGCATTTT
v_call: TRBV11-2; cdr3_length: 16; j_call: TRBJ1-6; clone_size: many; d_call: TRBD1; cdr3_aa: CASSPSGTGAPWPLHF; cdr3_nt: TGTGCCAGCAGCCCGAGCGGGACAGGGGCTCCATGGCCCCTCCACTTT
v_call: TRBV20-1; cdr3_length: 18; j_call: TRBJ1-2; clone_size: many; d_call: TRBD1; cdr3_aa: CSAHQSAGGGQGAYGYTF; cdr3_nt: TGCAGTGCCCATCAATCGGCAGGGGGGGGCCAAGGGGCCTATGGCTACACCTTC
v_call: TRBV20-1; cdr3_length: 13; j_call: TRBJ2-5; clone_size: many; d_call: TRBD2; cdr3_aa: CSATTSGQETQYF; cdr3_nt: TGCAGTGCTACCACTAGCGGCCAAGAGACCCAGTACTTC